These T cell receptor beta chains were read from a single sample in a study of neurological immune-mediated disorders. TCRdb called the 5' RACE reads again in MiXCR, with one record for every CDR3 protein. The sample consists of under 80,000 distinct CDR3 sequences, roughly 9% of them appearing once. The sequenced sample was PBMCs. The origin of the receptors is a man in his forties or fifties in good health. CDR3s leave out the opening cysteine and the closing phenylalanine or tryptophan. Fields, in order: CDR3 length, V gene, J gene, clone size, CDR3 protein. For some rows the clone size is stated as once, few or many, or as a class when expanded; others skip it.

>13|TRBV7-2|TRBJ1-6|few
ASSPTLGVGWALH
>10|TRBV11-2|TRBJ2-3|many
ASSFAPSPQY
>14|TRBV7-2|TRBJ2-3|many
ASSSAGRANTDTQY
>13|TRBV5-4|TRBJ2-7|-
ASSSYGQGRYEQY
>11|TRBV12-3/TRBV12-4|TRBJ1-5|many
ASSLEGERPQH
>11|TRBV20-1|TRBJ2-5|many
SAIQGWFETQY
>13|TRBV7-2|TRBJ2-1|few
ASSATSGRGYEQF
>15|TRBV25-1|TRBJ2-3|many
ASSPRDRGVWGDTQY
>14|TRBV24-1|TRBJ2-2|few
ATSDFGGVTTGELF
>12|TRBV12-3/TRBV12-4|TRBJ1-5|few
ASSSGDGNQPQH
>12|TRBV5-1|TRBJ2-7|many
ASSLDRGQYEQY
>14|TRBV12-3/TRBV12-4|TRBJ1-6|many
ASSLSTGRANSPLH
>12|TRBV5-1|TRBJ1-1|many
ASRPHRGRTEAF
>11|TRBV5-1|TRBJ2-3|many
ASSLVRTDTQY
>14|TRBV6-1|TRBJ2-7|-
ASSEPRDRRSYEQY
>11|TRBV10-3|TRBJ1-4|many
AISGRTGEKLF
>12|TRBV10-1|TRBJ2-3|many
ATTRGQGGDTQY
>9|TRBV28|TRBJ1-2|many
ASSSGVGYT
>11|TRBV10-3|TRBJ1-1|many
AISVQQNTEAF
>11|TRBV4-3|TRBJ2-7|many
ASSQDLRIEQY
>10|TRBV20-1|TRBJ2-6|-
SASSGANVLT
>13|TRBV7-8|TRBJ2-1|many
ASSLGGNSYNEQF
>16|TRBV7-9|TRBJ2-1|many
ASSLESGGPYFNNEQF
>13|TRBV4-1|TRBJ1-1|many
ASSREGTGNTEAF
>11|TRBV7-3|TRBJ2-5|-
ASSFGYQETQY
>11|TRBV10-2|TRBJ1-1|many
ASRAGGPPEAF
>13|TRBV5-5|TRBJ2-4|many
ASSPGQSFTYIQY
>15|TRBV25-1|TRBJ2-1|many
ASSERGGAGGKNEQF
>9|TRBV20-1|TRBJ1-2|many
SASDNYGYT
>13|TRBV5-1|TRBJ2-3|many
ASSFSGSSTDTQY
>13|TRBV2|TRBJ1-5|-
ASSRGQWADQPQH
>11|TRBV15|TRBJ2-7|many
ATSKTGTHEQY
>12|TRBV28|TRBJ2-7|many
ASSLGGTGGEQY
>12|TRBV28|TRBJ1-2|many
ASSNRGLPYGYT
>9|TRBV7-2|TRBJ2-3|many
ASSLADTQY
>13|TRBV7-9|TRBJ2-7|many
ASSFAGGRWNEQY
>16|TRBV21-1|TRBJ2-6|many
ASSKQGLAGECANVLT
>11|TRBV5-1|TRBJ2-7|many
ASSLDNTYEQY
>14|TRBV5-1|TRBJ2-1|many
ASSLQGATTYNEQF
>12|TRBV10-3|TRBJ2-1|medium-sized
AISEGSGYNEQF
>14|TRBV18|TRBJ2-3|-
ASSLNRGRGTDTQY
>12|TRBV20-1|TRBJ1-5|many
SAIRDSLNQPQH
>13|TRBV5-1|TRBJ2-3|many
ASKRTGSSTDTQY
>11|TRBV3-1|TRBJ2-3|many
ASSKTGTDTQY
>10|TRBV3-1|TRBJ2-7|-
ASSQSGDEQY
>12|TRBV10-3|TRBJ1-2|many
AIRTGTGTYGYT
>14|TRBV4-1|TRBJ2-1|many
ASSPSLRGTYNEQF
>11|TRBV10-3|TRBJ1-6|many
AITGTGKGTLH
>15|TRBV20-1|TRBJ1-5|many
SARASLGGPRNQPQH
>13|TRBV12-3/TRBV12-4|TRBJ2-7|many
ASSSGTSSGNEQY
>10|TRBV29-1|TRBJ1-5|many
SVATSNQPQH
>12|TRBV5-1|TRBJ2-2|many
ASSRDRETGELF
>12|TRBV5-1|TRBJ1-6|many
ASSLEGGNSPLH
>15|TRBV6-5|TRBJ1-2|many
ASSYSRKGEGRNGYT
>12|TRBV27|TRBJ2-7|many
ASSPRTGIYEQY
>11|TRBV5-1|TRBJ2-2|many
ASSTQNTGELF
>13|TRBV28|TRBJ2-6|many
ASSRTGSGANVLT
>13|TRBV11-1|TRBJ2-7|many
ASSLASGRNYEQY
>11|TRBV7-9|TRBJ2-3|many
ASSLSGSDTQY
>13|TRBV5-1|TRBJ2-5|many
ASSLTGTHQETQY